This T cell receptor (beta chain) emerged from a study of post-analysis software for immune sequencing data (dated by TCRdb to between 2015 and 2017). In terms of the full investigation: The recorded disease courses included relapsing-remitting, secondary progressive and progressive-relapsing multiple sclerosis, and some patients had no subtype annotation. The patient repertoires were compared against some twelve previously published healthy control repertoires obtained from donors aged roughly 6 to 25 years. A subset of samples was prepared in parallel using single-end sample barcoding, then pooled and co-amplified after Illumina adapter ligation.

As for this clonotype: Its antigen is unknown. One base away there is no much larger clone; base qualities are not given.

To demonstrate the VDJtools post-analysis software, TCR beta repertoires were profiled from the peripheral blood of over ten young patients with multiple sclerosis. The patients with multiple sclerosis were children and adolescents between roughly 6 and 17 years of age. Overall study outcomes, separate from this receptor: Patients showed significantly higher frequencies than controls for a handful of TRBV segments, among them TRBV5-6, TRBV5-1 and TRBV20-1. Direct clustering with F measure showed strong co-clustering of samples prepared in the same batch, prompting a batch-effect correction. Normalized Chao1 diversity was significantly lower in multiple sclerosis patients than controls, suggesting substantial peripheral T-cell clonal expansion. The multiple sclerosis patient group was slightly younger than the control group.

The library was produced with PCR. TCRdb lists the instrument as Illumina HiSeq 2500. To reduce PCR and sequencing biases, unique molecular identifiers were incorporated into the TCR beta cDNA libraries. Some 500,000 cDNA molecules were obtained for every 1 to 10 million input T cells, so each molecule roughly corresponded to one T cell. Patient libraries were prepared and sequenced with the same protocol used for the earlier healthy control dataset. Samples belonging to the same batch were prepared together, multiplexed and sequenced on a shared HiSeq lane. From the authors' description of their analysis: MIGEC was used to process the raw barcoded reads, and molecular identifier groups with only a single read were discarded before consensus assembly and CDR3 extraction. Clonotype tables were post-analysed with VDJtools, and diversity was normalized by down-sampling all datasets to the smallest sample size. In repertoire overlap clustering, CDR3 amino acid sequences, but not nucleotide sequences, were matched to correct batch-related cross-sample contamination. The raw public data were reprocessed by TCRdb itself: fastp quality trimming at Q25, MiXCR clonotype calling, in-frame beta chains only. One record per CDR3 amino acid sequence lists the most common genes and DNA. TCRdb assigned the V and J calls; the authors' analysis was not used. The sample profile shows about 680,000 distinct CDR3 sequences; 55% to 70% of them were found once. The leading ten clones occupy approximately 10% of the sample.

Per the germline V gene, SQVTM is the CDR1 and ANQGSEA is the CDR2. The V and J ends are trimmed by 4 bases and 5 bases, leaving 11 bases between them. Its CDR3 holds 12 amino acids, cysteine through phenylalanine. Of the read, only the CDR3 DNA is kept; its 36 bases are in frame from base 1. Recombination linked TRBV29-1 to TRBJ2-5; the D gene remains uncertain. The sequenced sample consisted of blood. This receptor was identified in a girl aged 2-10 years with multiple sclerosis. CDR3 region: CSVVPISETQYF. The sequenced DNA is TGCAGCGTTGTTCCGATCTCGGAGACCCAGTACTTC.